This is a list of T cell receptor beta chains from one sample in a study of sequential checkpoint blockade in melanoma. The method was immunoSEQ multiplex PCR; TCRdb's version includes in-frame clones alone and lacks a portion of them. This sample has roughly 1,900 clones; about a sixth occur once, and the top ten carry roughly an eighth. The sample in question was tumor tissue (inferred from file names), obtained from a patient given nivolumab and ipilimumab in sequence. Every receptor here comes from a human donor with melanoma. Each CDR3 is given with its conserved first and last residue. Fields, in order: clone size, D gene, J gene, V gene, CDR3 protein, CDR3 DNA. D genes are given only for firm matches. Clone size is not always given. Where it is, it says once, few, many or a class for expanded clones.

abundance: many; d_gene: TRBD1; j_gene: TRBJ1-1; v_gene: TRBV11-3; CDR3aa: CASSARQGFLHRNTEAFF; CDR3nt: TGTGCCAGCAGCGCAAGACAGGGCTTCTTACACAGGAACACTGAAGCTTTCTTT
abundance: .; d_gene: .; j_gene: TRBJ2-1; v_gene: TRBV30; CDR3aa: CAWTGVGREQFF; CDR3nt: TGTGCCTGGACTGGAGTAGGGAGGGAGCAGTTCTTC
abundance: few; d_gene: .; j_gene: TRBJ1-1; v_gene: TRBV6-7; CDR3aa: CASRLGSEAFF; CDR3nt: TGTGCCAGCAGACTGGGGAGTGAAGCTTTCTTT
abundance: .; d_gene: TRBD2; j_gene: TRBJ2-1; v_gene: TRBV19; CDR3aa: CASSMGLAGISYNEQFF; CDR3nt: TGTGCCAGTAGTATGGGACTAGCGGGGATCTCCTACAATGAGCAGTTCTTC
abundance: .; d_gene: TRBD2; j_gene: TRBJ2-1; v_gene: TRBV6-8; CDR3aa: CASSALPGGNNEQFF; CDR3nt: TGTGCCAGCAGCGCCCTGCCGGGGGGGAACAATGAGCAGTTCTTC
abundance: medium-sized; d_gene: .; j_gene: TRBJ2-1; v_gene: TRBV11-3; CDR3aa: CASSSQGQGRNEQFF; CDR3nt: TGTGCCAGCAGCTCCCAAGGGCAGGGGAGGAATGAGCAGTTCTTC
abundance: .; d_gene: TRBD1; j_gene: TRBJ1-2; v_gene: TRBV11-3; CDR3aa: CASSLGRDRLNYGYTF; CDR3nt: TGTGCCAGCAGCTTAGGCCGGGACAGGCTTAACTATGGCTACACCTTC
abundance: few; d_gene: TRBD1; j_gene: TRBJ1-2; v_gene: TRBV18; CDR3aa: CASSPGTGGNYGYTF; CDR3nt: TGTGCCAGCTCCCCCGGGACAGGGGGGAACTATGGCTACACCTTC
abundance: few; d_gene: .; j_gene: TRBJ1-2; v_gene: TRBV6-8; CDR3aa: CAITEQGNYGYTF; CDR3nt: TGTGCCATCACCGAACAGGGAAACTATGGCTACACCTTC
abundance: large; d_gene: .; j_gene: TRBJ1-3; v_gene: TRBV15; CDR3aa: CATSRAGEGNTIYF; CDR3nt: TGTGCCACCAGCAGGGCAGGGGAAGGAAACACCATATATTTT
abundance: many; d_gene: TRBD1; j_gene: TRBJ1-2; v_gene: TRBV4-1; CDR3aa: CASSQDTGQGAFGYTF; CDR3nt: TGCGCCAGCAGCCAAGATACCGGACAGGGGGCGTTTGGCTACACCTTC
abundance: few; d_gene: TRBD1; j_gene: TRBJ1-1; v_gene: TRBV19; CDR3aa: CASSSTGAALNTEAFF; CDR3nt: TGTGCCAGTAGTAGCACAGGGGCCGCCTTGAACACTGAAGCTTTCTTT
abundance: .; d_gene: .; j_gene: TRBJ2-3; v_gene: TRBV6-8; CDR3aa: CAISLSGSTDTQYF; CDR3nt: TGTGCCATCAGTCTGAGCGGTAGCACAGATACGCAGTATTTT
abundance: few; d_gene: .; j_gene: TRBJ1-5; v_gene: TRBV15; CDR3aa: CATSAGDGNQPQHF; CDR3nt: TGTGCCACCAGCGCGGGGGACGGTAATCAGCCCCAGCATTTT
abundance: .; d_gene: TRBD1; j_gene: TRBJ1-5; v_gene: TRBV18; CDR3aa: CASSESGQDGNQPQHF; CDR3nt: TGTGCCAGCTCAGAGTCCGGACAGGACGGAAATCAGCCCCAGCATTTT
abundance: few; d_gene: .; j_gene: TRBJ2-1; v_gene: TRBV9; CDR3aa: CASRDPAYGNEQFF; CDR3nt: TGTGCCAGCAGAGACCCCGCCTACGGCAATGAGCAGTTCTTC
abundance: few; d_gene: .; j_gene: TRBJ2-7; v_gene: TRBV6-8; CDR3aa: CASRQDGSSYEQYF; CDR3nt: TGTGCCAGCAGACAAGACGGAAGCTCCTACGAGCAGTACTTC
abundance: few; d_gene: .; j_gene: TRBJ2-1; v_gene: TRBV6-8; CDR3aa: CASSYPDNEQFF; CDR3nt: TGTGCCAGCAGTTACCCCGACAATGAGCAGTTCTTC
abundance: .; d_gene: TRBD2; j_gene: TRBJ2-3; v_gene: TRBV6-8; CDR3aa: CASSYPASGGAIYQTDTQYF; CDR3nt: TGTGCCAGCAGTTACCCCGCTAGCGGGGGGGCCATATACCAAACAGATACGCAGTATTTT
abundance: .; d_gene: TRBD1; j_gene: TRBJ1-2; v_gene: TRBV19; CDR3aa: CASGDSLRGGYTF; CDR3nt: TGTGCCAGCGGGGACAGCCTAAGGGGAGGCTACACCTTC
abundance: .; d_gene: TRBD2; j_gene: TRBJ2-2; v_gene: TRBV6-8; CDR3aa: CASRHPPSGGYTGELFF; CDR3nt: TGTGCCAGCAGACATCCCCCTAGCGGGGGGTACACCGGGGAGCTGTTTTTT
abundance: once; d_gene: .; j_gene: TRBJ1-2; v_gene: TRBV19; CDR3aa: CASSMVYSTANYGYTF; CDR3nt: TGTGCCAGTAGTATGGTATACTCCACCGCTAACTATGGCTACACCTTC
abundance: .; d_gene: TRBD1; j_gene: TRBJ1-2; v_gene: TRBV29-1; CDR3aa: CSVEGQLPYGYTF; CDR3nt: TGCAGCGTTGAGGGACAGCTACCGTATGGCTACACCTTC
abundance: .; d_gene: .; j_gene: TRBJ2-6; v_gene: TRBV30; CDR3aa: CAWSNSGANVLTF; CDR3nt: TGTGCCTGGAGTAACTCTGGGGCCAACGTCCTGACTTTC
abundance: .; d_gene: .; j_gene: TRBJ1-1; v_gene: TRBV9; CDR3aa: CASSVRGGAEAFF; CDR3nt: TGTGCCAGCAGCGTCAGGGGTGGGGCTGAAGCTTTCTTT
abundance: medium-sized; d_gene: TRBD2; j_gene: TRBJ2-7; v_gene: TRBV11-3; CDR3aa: CASSLLAGSDEQYF; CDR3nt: TGTGCCAGCAGTCTACTAGCGGGGTCGGACGAGCAGTACTTC
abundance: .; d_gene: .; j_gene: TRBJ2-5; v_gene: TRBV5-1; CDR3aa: CASSLAGVSQETQYF; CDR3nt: TGCGCCAGCAGCTTGGCCGGTGTTTCCCAAGAGACCCAGTACTTC
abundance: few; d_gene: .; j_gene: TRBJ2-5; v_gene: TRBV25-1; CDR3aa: CASSTFEGALETQYF; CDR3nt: TGTGCCAGCAGTACGTTTGAAGGGGCGTTGGAGACCCAGTACTTC
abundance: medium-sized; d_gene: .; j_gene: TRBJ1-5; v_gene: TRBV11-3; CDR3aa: CASSSTGRNQPQHF; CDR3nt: TGTGCCAGCAGCTCGACAGGTCGCAATCAGCCCCAGCATTTT
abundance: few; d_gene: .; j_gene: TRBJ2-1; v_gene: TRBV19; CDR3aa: CASSIVLGQGHNEQFF; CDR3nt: TGTGCCAGTAGTATAGTCTTAGGGCAGGGCCACAATGAGCAGTTCTTC
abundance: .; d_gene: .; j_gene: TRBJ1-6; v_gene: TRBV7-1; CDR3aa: CASSNYRDSPLHF; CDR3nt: TGTGCCAGCAGCAACTACAGGGATTCACCCCTCCACTTT
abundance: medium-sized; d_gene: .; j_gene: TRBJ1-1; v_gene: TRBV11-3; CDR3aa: CASSYRDGYTEAFF; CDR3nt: TGTGCCAGCAGCTACCGGGACGGGTACACTGAAGCTTTCTTT
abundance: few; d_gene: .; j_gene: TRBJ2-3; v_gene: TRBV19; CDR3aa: CASSDRGAPADTQYF; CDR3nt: TGTGCCAGTAGTGATCGTGGGGCCCCAGCGGATACGCAGTATTTT
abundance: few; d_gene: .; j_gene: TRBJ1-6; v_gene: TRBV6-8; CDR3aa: CAIRAGGGGPDSPLHF; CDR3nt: TGTGCCATCAGGGCCGGGGGGGGAGGGCCTGATTCACCCCTCCACTTT
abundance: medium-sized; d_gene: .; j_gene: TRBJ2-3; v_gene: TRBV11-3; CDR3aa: CASSLGTGGTDTQYF; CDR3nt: TGTGCCAGCAGCTTAGGAACGGGGGGCACAGATACGCAGTATTTT
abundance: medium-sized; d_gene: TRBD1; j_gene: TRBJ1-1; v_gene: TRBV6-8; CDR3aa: CASRSPPGGPDTEAFF; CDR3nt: TGTGCCAGCAGATCTCCTCCAGGGGGCCCGGACACTGAAGCTTTCTTT
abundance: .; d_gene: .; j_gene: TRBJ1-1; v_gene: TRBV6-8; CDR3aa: CASSDPTNTEAFF; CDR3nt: TGTGCCAGCAGTGACCCAACGAACACTGAAGCTTTCTTT
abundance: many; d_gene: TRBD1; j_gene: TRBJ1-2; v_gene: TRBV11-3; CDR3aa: CASSFRQGMNYGYTF; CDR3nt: TGTGCCAGCAGCTTCAGACAGGGTATGAACTATGGCTACACCTTC
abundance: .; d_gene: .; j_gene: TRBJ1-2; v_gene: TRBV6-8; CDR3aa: CASRDSQNKGGYTF; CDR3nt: TGTGCCAGCAGGGACAGCCAAAATAAGGGTGGCTACACCTTC
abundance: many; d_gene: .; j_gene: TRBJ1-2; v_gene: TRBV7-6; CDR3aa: CASSLGGQGYGYTF; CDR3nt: TGTGCCAGCAGCTTAGGGGGGCAGGGCTATGGCTACACCTTC
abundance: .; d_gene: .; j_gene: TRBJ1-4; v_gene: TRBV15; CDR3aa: CATSRAYSGKSNEKLFF; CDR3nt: TGTGCCACCAGCAGGGCATATTCTGGCAAGTCTAATGAAAAACTGTTTTTT
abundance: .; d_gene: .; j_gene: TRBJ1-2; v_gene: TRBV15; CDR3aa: CATSRDHFNDGYTF; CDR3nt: TGTGCCACCAGCAGGGACCATTTTAATGATGGCTACACCTTC
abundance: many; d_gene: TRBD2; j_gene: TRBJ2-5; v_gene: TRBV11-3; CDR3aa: CASSLAVSGGQETQYF; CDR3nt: TGTGCCAGCAGCTTGGCGGTTAGCGGGGGCCAAGAGACCCAGTACTTC
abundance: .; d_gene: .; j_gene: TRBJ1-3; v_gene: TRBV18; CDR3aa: CASSSRRDSSGNTIYF; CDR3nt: TGTGCCAGCTCAAGTCGCCGGGACTCCTCTGGAAACACCATATATTTT
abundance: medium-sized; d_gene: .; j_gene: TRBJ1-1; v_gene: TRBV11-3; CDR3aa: CASSLEPGGWTEAFF; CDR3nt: TGTGCCAGCAGCTTAGAACCCGGAGGGTGGACTGAAGCTTTCTTT
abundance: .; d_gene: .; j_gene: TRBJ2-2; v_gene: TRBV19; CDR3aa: CASRTATGELFF; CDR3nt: TGTGCCAGCCGGACAGCGACCGGGGAGCTGTTTTTT
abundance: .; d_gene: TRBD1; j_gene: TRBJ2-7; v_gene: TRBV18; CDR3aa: CASSLLRGLSREQYF; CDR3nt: TGTGCCAGCTCACTACTCAGGGGGCTGTCGCGGGAGCAGTACTTC
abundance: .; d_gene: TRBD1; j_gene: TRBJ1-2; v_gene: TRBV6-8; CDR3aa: CASTPGDRGSEGYTF; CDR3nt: TGTGCCAGCACCCCCGGGGACAGGGGATCGGAAGGCTACACCTTC
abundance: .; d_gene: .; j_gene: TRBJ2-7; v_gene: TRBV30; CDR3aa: CAWSVLGGEQYF; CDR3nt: TGTGCCTGGAGTGTCTTGGGGGGCGAGCAGTACTTC
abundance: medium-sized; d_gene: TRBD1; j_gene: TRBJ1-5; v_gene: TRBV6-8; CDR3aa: CASSSGQGHQPQHF; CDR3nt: TGTGCCAGCAGTTCAGGACAGGGGCATCAGCCCCAGCATTTT
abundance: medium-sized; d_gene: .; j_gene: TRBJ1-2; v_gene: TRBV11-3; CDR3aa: CASSTGGEVYGYTF; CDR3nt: TGTGCCAGCAGTACGGGAGGGGAGGTCTATGGCTACACCTTC
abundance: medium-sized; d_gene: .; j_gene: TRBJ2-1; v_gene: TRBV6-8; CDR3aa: CASSYPSPPLFF; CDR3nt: TGTGCCAGCAGTTACCCTAGCCCCCCTCTGTTCTTC
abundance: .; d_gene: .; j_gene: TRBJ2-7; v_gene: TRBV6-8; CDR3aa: CASSYLTSGKPYEQYF; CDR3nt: TGTGCCAGCAGTTACCTCACCTCAGGGAAGCCCTACGAGCAGTACTTC
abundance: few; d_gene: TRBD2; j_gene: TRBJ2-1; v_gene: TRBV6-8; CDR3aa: CASRMTSGGPGGYNEQFF; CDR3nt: TGTGCCAGCAGGATGACTAGCGGGGGGCCCGGGGGGTACAATGAGCAGTTCTTC
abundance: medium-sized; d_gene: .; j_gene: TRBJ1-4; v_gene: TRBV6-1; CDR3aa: CASSEDYMEDEKLFF; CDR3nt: TGTGCCAGCAGTGAAGACTACATGGAGGATGAAAAACTGTTTTTT